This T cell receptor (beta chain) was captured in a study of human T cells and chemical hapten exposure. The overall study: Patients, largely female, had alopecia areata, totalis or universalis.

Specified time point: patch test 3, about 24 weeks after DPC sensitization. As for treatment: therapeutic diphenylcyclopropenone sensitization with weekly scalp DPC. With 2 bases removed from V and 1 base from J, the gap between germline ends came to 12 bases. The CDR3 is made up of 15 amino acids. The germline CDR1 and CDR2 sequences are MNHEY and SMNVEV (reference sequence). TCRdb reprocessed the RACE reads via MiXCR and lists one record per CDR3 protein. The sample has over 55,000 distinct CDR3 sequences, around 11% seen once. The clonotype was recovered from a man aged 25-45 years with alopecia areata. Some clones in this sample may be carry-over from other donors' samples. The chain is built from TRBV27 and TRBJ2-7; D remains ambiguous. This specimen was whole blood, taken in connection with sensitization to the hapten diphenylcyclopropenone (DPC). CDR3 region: CASSLRRALSYEQYF. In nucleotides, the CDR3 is TGTGCCAGCAGTTTACGACGGGCTCTATCCTACGAGCAGTACTTC.